What follows is one T cell receptor beta chain and its context. There is no known antigen for this receptor. Within one base of it there is no much larger clone, and no base qualities were kept. This record belongs to a study of cytomegalovirus exposure and HLA in healthy donors (dated by TCRdb to about 2017). For the study in its entirety: An earlier analysis of approximately 590 of the donors reported more than 250 Gb of sequence data and 117 million unique TCR beta sequences from about 180 million T cells. HLA typing covered class I and class II loci at four-digit resolution. On average, roughly 200,000 unique TCR beta nucleotide sequences were sequenced per donor among 398 genotyped donors of the cohort, with about 19% of those sequences being non-productive. Alongside the repertoire data, information on donor age, sex, ethnicity and CMV serostatus was compiled. In a later genetic analysis, genome-wide SNP genotypes for about three fifths of the roughly 670 donors were used, and that subset was treated as a discovery cohort. To predict cytomegalovirus infection status, the study combined high-throughput TCR immunosequencing, statistical association of individual TCRs with disease status, and machine learning. To study patterns of TCR occurrence, a later analysis re-analyzed previously published TCR beta repertoires from around 670 donors and added high-resolution HLA genotyping. Of the 300 to 400 genotyped donors, about 80% fell in the genetic ancestry cluster associated with self-reported Caucasian donors. Roughly 300 gigabases of sequencing data and roughly 81 million unique TCR sequences made up an early release that covered over 550 HLA-typed donors. The study aimed to test whether cataloging public T cell receptors could reveal signatures of past pathogen exposure. Because of strong linkage in the cohort, roughly five DR-DQ haplotypes were treated as single units for association and clustering. Every repertoire in the discovery cohort had been generated on one and the same sequencing platform. The study profiled the T cell repertoires of about 640 subjects by immunosequencing and related them to cytomegalovirus serostatus. An earlier analysis of a few hundred of the donors applied high-throughput TCR beta sequencing to assess whether each TCR beta V gene segment acted as functional or pseudogenic. Typing coverage varied by locus: roughly 620-640 donors for A, B, C, DRB1 and DQB1; under 550 for DQA1; more than 600 for DPA1; more than 450 for DPB1. The later analysis used no new phenotypic data to find candidate immune exposures, relying instead on TCR beta sequences and their occurrence across donors. Besides the first cohort of roughly 640 subjects, a separate validation cohort made up of 120 different subjects was used. Results the study describes overall, beyond this receptor: In vitro tests confirmed that a few of the cytomegalovirus-associated TCR beta chains recognize cytomegalovirus antigens. Presence/absence analyses assumed roughly uniform sequencing depth across donors, an assumption that may not hold. According to the authors, the approach could potentially be generalized to other disease states and immunological phenotypes. Specific HLA alleles were associated with over 15,000 TCR beta sequences at a false discovery rate of 0.05 in a later analysis. Immune exposure information for the cohort was limited to CMV serostatus. A later analysis reported that several top co-occurrence clusters appeared linked to parvovirus B19, influenza, CMV and Epstein-Barr virus. Assigning TCR associations to individual alleles was difficult when HLA alleles, especially DR and DQ, strongly co-occurred. Cytomegalovirus status was reported to be diagnosed by the classifier with high specificity and sensitivity in both the original and validation cohorts. In a later analysis, HLA-associated TCR beta chains were found to be more clonally expanded and to have lower generation probabilities than equally common non-associated chains. Most CMV-associated TCR beta chains appeared to be HLA-restricted in a later analysis, and the HLA associations seemed to be driven largely by CMV exposure. Linkage disequilibrium might explain the correlated functional status among segregating V segments, but an unknown experimental factor could not be excluded. The sequencing pipeline was judged likely to have produced a cluster of highly shared sequence variants as a technical artifact. Most TCR sequences were observed very rarely across donors, whereas some public TCRs were present in many individuals. The study gave a list of about 150 TCR beta chains associated with cytomegalovirus. An association between a missense DCLRE1C variant and V-gene and J-gene trimming of TCR beta chains was found in a later genetic analysis and replicated in an independent cohort. In a later analysis, TCR association rates were found to vary across HLA loci, with the most associated TCRs seen for DRB1 alleles and the fewest for HLA-C alleles. A further reported finding was that TCR beta sequences accurately predicted the HLA-A and HLA-B alleles for most subjects in the first cohort. Compared with the 666-donor mean, donors in an Asian-associated ancestry cluster had fewer N-insertions in productive TCRs, according to a later genetic analysis. In this cohort, only TCR beta chains were sequenced, and detectable features were limited by the absence of alpha or paired-chain data. Because HLA typing was missing for some donors at each locus, association tests included only the typed subset. Because counts were too low, 15 or so rarely observed V segments, including chromosome 9 orphons, were excluded from the earlier analysis of 587 of the donors. Broadly in line with IMGT annotations, most TCR beta V segments showed up in productive rearrangements about 87% or about 30% of the time in an earlier analysis of approximately 640 of the donors. Because the 87-base-pair reads could not distinguish some IMGT-functional V segments, including TRBV6-2 and TRBV6-3, those segments were excluded.

The cohort consisted of some 730 healthy bone marrow donors. At the time of sampling, every cohort member was nominally healthy, though immune exposures that went unrecorded were likely present. The donor tested CMV seronegative, placing the donor among the 350 to 400 seronegative members of the cohort. Each donor provided a peripheral blood sample, and peripheral blood mononuclear cells were used for TCR beta sequencing. The Qiagen DNeasy Blood Extraction Kit was used to extract genomic DNA from the blood cell samples. The method behind the library was the immunoSEQ multiplex PCR assay. The multiplex PCR relied on a mix of 60 forward primers for TCR Vbeta segments and 13 reverse primers for TCR Jbeta segments. The CDR3 region of rearranged TCR beta genes was amplified from genomic DNA by a multiplex PCR assay. On the Illumina HiSeq System, the amplified TCR beta libraries were sequenced as 87-base-pair reads. The source study handled its data this way. A later analysis counted some 74 million unique TCR beta chains across the 650 to 700 repertoires, and 9.5 million to 11 million of these chains were shared by at least two donors. A nearest-neighbor algorithm error-corrected the raw reads and collapsed the reads into unique sequences, merging closely related sequences to remove PCR and sequencing errors. Alignment of CDR3 sequences to IMGT reference sequences was used to assign V, D and J gene segments. For a sequence to be retained, a match of at least six nucleotides to both a V gene segment and a J gene segment was required. Rearrangements were classified as productive when the CDR3 lacked stop codons and remained in frame with V and J, and all other rearrangements were classified as non-productive. CDR3 was defined according to IMGT convention as the region running from the second conserved V-encoded cysteine to the conserved J-encoded phenylalanine. The earlier analysis of about 610 of the donors excluded sequences that lacked an unambiguous match to a single V gene segment. An earlier analysis of about 600 of the donors called V segments functional above 56.7% productive rearrangements and segregating when the between-donor standard deviation exceeded 5%. A statistical classification framework was built to diagnose cytomegalovirus status from the catalog of TCR beta chain sequences. V and J gene assignment, in a later analysis, came from comparing TCR nucleotide sequences with IMGT/GENE-DB human TR gene sequences. The TCRdist pipeline was used in a later analysis to assign CDR3 sequences and most-parsimonious VDJ recombination scenarios. A later analysis defined each TCR beta chain by its CDR3 amino acid sequence plus V-gene family, and excluded reads lacking a unique V-gene family. In a later analysis, several hundred highly shared, low-generation-probability nucleotide sequences were removed to address suspected cross-contamination and a sequencing artifact. A later analysis calculated a clonal expansion index for each public chain from normalized within-repertoire ranks of inferred template counts. In a later analysis, generation probabilities were computed with a VDJ recombination model fitted to out-of-frame rearrangements, and the resulting probabilities were checked against IGoR. In a later analysis, hypergeometric tests were used to score TCR-TCR, TCR-HLA and TCR-CMV co-occurrence, with a repertoire-size bias correction applied to TCR pairs. In a later analysis, false discovery rates were estimated by permuting HLA or CMV assignments 20 times. In a later analysis, co-occurring TCRs were grouped using DBSCAN, with TCRdist sequence similarity added in when clustering inside HLA-allele-positive subsets. Repertoires with fewer than 30,000 or more than 120,000 public chains were left out of co-occurrence clustering, as were five repertoires with anomalous nucleotide sharing. The table comes from immuneACCESS by way of TCRdb, which keeps in-frame sequences with V and J called. Part of the clones is missing from these tables; in studies checked, under half for an unresolved V gene and the rest for unknown reasons. That table gives V, J and clone size, and the DNA gave D and trimming. Here the sample has around 200,000 clones; roughly 85% occur a single time. The ten largest clones take up around 1.8% of the sample.

From the cysteine through the phenylalanine, the CDR3 covers 15 amino acids. The CDR3 DNA has 45 bases and is translated from base 1. CDR1 and CDR2, per the germline V gene, are SGHVS and FQNEAQ. The V end loses 1 base and the J end loses 7 bases, and a stretch of 14 bases separates them. Sequenced material: PBMCs. The sequence derives from a young man in good health and CMV-seronegative. The V and J genes are TRBV7-8 and TRBJ1-5; TRBD1 is possibly the D segment (5 matching bases). The CDR3 corresponds to CASSLEPRAAQPQHF. In nucleotide form, the sequence is TGTGCCAGCAGCTTAGAGCCCAGGGCCGCGCAGCCCCAGCATTTT.